These 28 T cell receptor beta chains were sequenced from one sample in a study of beta chain features in type 1 diabetes. As every portion of the isolated RNA was reverse transcribed, the sequencing read expressed TCRB transcripts. TCRdb's table, derived via immunoSEQ multiplex PCR, lists solely in-frame clones and lacks some. The data show some 40,000 clones, approximately 49% seen once. Sequencing was performed on central memory CD4+ T cells from blood. The receptors originated from a woman aged 18-29 years in good health.

This sequence joins TRBV30 and TRBJ1-3; 7 nucleotides align to TRBD1. The germline gives CDR1 GTSNPN, CDR2 SVGIG (reference sequence). The CDR3 consists of 15 residues. The trim removed 3 bases at V and 0 bases at J, leaving 5 bases unmatched. CDR3 region: CAWSETGSSGNTIYF. The CDR3 nucleotides read TGTGCCTGGAGCGAGACAGGGTCCTCTGGAAACACCATATATTTT.

This clone has only a few counts. V and J are TRBV5-1 and TRBJ2-3; TRBD1 is a possible D gene (6 bases). Germline-derived CDR1 and CDR2 are SGHRS and YFSETQ. Between the trimmed V and J ends, which lost 0 bases and 4 bases, there was a span of 18 bases. This CDR3 is 17 amino acids long. CDR3: CASSLGSTGSRSDTQYF. CDR3 bases: TGCGCCAGCAGCTTGGGAAGCACAGGGTCAAGATCAGATACGCAGTATTTT.

The table lists this clone with a few counts. The chain carries TRBV6-6 and TRBJ2-3; TRBD2 matches at 9 bases. The ends lost 6 bases at V and 5 bases at J; junction bases unmatched: 12. In germline, CDR1 is MNHNY, CDR2 SVGAGI (reference sequence). The CDR3 runs to 16 residues. CDR3 loop: CASSDLSGSTIDTQYF. DNA for the CDR3: TGTGCCAGCAGCGACCTTAGCGGGAGTACTATAGATACGCAGTATTTT.

The gene calls are TRBV9 and TRBJ2-3, with TRBD2 matching over 9 bases. The CDR3 extends over 17 amino acids. With V trimmed by 0 bases and J by 2 bases, 7 bases remained unmatched. Germline-derived CDR1 and CDR2 are SGDLS and YYNGEE. The CDR3 spells CASSVEPAGGNTDTQYF. The CDR3 DNA follows: TGTGCCAGCAGCGTAGAACCAGCGGGAGGAAACACAGATACGCAGTATTTT. Based on the CDR3 plus reference TRBV9 and TRBJ2-3, the full variable domain is DSGVTQTPKHLITATGQRVTLRCSPRSGDLSVYWYQQSLDQGLQFLIQYYNGEERAKGNILERFSAQQFPDLHSELNLSSLELGDSALYFCASSVEPAGGNTDTQYFGPGTRLTVL.

This clone has only one observation. The chain couples TRBV30 to TRBJ2-7, with 7 bases that match TRBD1. CDR1 and CDR2 from the germline V gene are GTSNPN and SVGIG (reference sequence). J gave up 6 bases and V 3 bases, and 14 bases lay outside the gene matches. This CDR3 has 15 residues. The CDR3 nucleotides read TGTGCCTGGAGGCCAAGGGGGCGGACTGCGGGCGAGCAGTACTTC. It specifies CAWRPRGRTAGEQYF.

Only one count was recorded for this clone. The junction departs from the called germline gene at one end, perhaps through a read error. The chain uses TRBV15 and TRBJ2-2; TRBD1 matches at 7 bases. Germline assignment: CDR1 LNHNV and CDR2 YYDKDF (reference sequence). This CDR3 is built from 13 residues. The CDR3 sequence: CAVKQGNAGELFF. CDR3 in DNA: TGTGCCGTGAAACAGGGGAACGCCGGGGAGCTGTTTTTT.

This clone was picked up a small number of times. The rearrangement links TRBV7-3 to TRBJ2-1, with TRBD2 matching over 8 bases. The CDR3 length is 14 residues. V lost 4 bases to trimming and J lost 4 bases; unmatched junction nucleotides: 3. The germline CDR1 and CDR2 sequences are SGHTA and FQGTGA. The CDR3 coding sequence is TGTGCCAGCAGCTCGGGGGGGCCGTACAATGAGCAGTTCTTC. Its translation: CASSSGGPYNEQFF.

This clone has more than one count but fewer than ten. This chain uses TRBV7-2 with TRBJ2-7; 8 bases match TRBD1. This CDR3 region has 15 residues. Germline CDR1 reads SGHTA; CDR2 reads FQGNSA. V lost 5 bases, J lost 5 bases, and 11 bases stayed unmatched. The CDR3 sequence is CASSPRTGYFHEQYF. The DNA of the CDR3 is TGTGCCAGCAGCCCTCGGACAGGGTATTTCCACGAGCAGTACTTC.

V gene TRBV15 combines with J gene TRBJ1-1; TRBD1 matches 9 bases. The CDR3 has 16 residues. J lost 2 bases, V lost 3 bases, and 7 bases had no gene match. Germline CDR1 and CDR2: LNHNV and YYDKDF (reference sequence). CDR3 region: CATSSRTGARNTEAFF. CDR3 nucleotides: TGTGCCACCAGCAGTAGGACAGGGGCCCGAAACACTGAAGCTTTCTTT.

The gene calls are TRBV20-1 and TRBJ2-7, with 10 bases matching TRBD2. Germline values: CDR1 DFQATT, CDR2 SNEGSKA (reference sequence). The CDR3 extends over 11 amino acids. The CDR3 reads CSTSGAYEQYF. CDR3 bases: TGCAGCACTAGCGGGGCCTACGAGCAGTACTTC.

This rearrangement joins TRBV4-1 to TRBJ2-2; TRBD2 agrees at 9 bases. Germline V CDR1 and CDR2: MGHRA, YSYEKL. The CDR3 totals 15 residues. V was clipped by 6 bases and J by 1 base; unmatched bases: 3. The CDR3: CASRASGVNTGELFF. The CDR3 nucleotides are TGCGCCAGCAGAGCTAGCGGGGTGAACACCGGGGAGCTGTTTTTT.

J is TRBJ1-1 and V is TRBV18; TRBD1 aligns across 10 bases. Germline trimming cut 3 bases from V and 7 bases from J; bases unmatched to any gene: 8. CDR3 length equals 15 residues. CDR1 KGHSH and CDR2 LQKENI come from the germline V gene. CDR3 nucleotides: TGTGCCAGCTCACCTGGGGGACAGGGGACTAGTGAAGCTTTCTTT. This translates into CASSPGGQGTSEAFF. The variable domain in full, with the rest retrieved from reference TRBV18 and TRBJ1-1, is NAGVMQNPRHLVRRRGQEARLRCSPMKGHSHVYWYRQLPEEGLKFMVYLQKENIIDESGMPKERFSAEFPKEGPSILRIQQVVRGDSAAYFCASSPGGQGTSEAFFGQGTRLTVV.

There are a few counts of this clone. This chain uses TRBV7-2 with TRBJ1-6; D not resolved. CDR1 SGHTA and CDR2 FQGNSA come from the germline V gene. The CDR3 runs 17 residues. V was cut by 1 base and J by 0 bases, with 10 bases left in between. The CDR3 reads CASSLGGHGSYNSPLHF. In DNA form, the CDR3 reads TGTGCCAGCAGCTTAGGAGGGCATGGCTCCTATAATTCACCCCTCCACTTT.

The chain employs TRBV19 and TRBJ2-1; a weak D match, TRBD1 (6 bases). Trimming removed 3 bases from V and 6 bases from J, with 15 bases in between. CDR1 is LNHDA, CDR2 SQIVND, per germline (reference sequence). This CDR3 spans 15 amino acids. CDR3 residues: CASSMTDRWSNEQFF. In DNA form, the CDR3 reads TGTGCCAGTAGTATGACCGACAGGTGGAGCAATGAGCAGTTCTTC.

The gene calls are TRBV6-5 and TRBJ1-4, with D maybe TRBD1 (6 bases). The germline gives CDR1 MNHEY, CDR2 SVGAGI. The CDR3 is made up of 13 amino acids. V dropped 6 bases and J dropped 7 bases, with 12 bases sitting between them. DNA for the CDR3: TGTGCCAGCAGACAGGGTCTGGGTGAAAAACTGTTTTTT. Its translation is CASRQGLGEKLFF.

Relative to its sample, this clone is medium-sized. This rearrangement joins TRBV4-1 to TRBJ2-3, with a possible D match to TRBD2 (5 bases). Germline V lookup: CDR1 MGHRA, CDR2 YSYEKL. The length of the CDR3 is 15 residues. The V end was cut by 2 bases, the J end by 3 bases, with 12 bases between. CDR3 in amino acids: CASSQRRSRTDTQYF. CDR3 DNA sequence: TGCGCCAGCAGCCAAAGGAGGTCTCGGACAGATACGCAGTATTTT.

The rearrangement uses TRBV6-5 and TRBJ1-4; D gene uncertain. V was shortened by 4 bases and J by 7 bases, with 13 bases between the two germline ends. This CDR3 comprises 14 residues. CDR1 is MNHEY and CDR2 is SVGAGI in the germline V gene. The CDR3 DNA follows: TGTGCCAGCAGTTCAACCACTATGCCTGAAAAACTGTTTTTT. Translated, it gives CASSSTTMPEKLFF.

This chain connects TRBV5-1 to TRBJ2-5; TRBD1 agrees at 9 bases. The CDR3 has 14 amino acids. The trim removed 3 bases at V and 4 bases at J, leaving 4 bases unmatched. CDR1 is SGHRS and CDR2 is YFSETQ in the germline V gene. The CDR3 nucleotides are TGCGCCAGCAGCTGGGGACAGGGACGAGAGACCCAGTACTTC. This codes for CASSWGQGRETQYF.

The V gene is TRBV5-1, the J gene TRBJ2-2, with TRBD2 as a possible D gene (6 bases). CDR3 length: 15 residues. The germline V and J ends were trimmed by 4 bases and 2 bases, with 12 bases remaining between them. Germline CDR1 is SGHRS and CDR2 is YFSETQ. The CDR3 sequence is CASSIRGVNTGELFF. The CDR3 DNA is TGCGCCAGCAGCATCCGCGGGGTAAACACCGGGGAGCTGTTTTTT.

The chain links TRBV10-3 to TRBJ1-2; TRBD1 matches 9 bases. The CDR3 has 14 residues. Germline values: CDR1 ENHRY, CDR2 SYGVKD. The V and J ends lost 0 bases and 8 bases, in that order; junction bases with no gene match: 4. CDR3 region: CAISESADRGGYTF. CDR3 bases: TGTGCCATCAGTGAGTCCGCGGACAGGGGCGGCTACACCTTC.

The sample holds a few counts of this clone. The rearrangement uses TRBV7-2 and TRBJ2-1, with D perhaps matching TRBD2 (5 bases). Trimming took off 1 base at V and 9 bases at J, with 10 bases between the two ends. Per the germline V gene, CDR1 is SGHTA and CDR2 is FQGNSA. The CDR3 is 13 residues long. The CDR3 sequence: CASSLELVREQFF. The DNA of the CDR3 is TGTGCCAGCAGCTTAGAACTAGTCCGTGAGCAGTTCTTC.

The V call is TRBV11-2, the J call TRBJ2-5; a weak D match, TRBD1 (6 bases). CDR3 length: 15 residues. Germline V gene data show CDR1 as SGHAT and CDR2 as FQNNGV. Trimming left V 4 bases short and J 2 bases short, with 14 bases between. The CDR3 loop is CASSSTRGFQETQYF. The CDR3, as DNA: TGTGCCAGCAGCTCAACCAGGGGCTTTCAAGAGACCCAGTACTTC.

The J gene is TRBJ1-1, the V gene TRBV9; the match to TRBD1 covers 10 bases. Looked up from germline, CDR1 is SGDLS and CDR2 is YYNGEE. J gave up 5 bases and V 4 bases, and 5 bases lay outside the gene matches. CDR3 length equals 14 residues. The CDR3 DNA reads as TGTGCCAGCAGCAAGGACAGGGGGAGGACTGAAGCTTTCTTT. Translated, it gives CASSKDRGRTEAFF.

This clone turned up a few times. At one end, the junction sequence differs from germline, possibly due to a read error. The chain recombines TRBV5-4 with TRBJ2-2; 7 bases match TRBD2. The CDR3 contains 17 residues. Germline V gene data show CDR1 as SGHNT and CDR2 as YYREEE (reference sequence). The CDR3, as DNA: TGTGCAAGCAGGGTGGGCGGGGGATTTGTTGAGACCGGGGAGCTGTTTTTT. Its protein product is CASRVGGGFVETGELFF.

The chain has TRBV6-1 and TRBJ2-7, with D possibly matching TRBD1 (6 bases). The germline V gene encodes CDR1 MNHNS and CDR2 SASEGT. Trimming took off 5 bases at V and 3 bases at J, with 11 bases between the two ends. The CDR3 is made up of 13 amino acids. CDR3 bases: TGTGCCAGCAGTCTGGGACAAAGCTACGAGCAGTACTTC. It is translated as CASSLGQSYEQYF.

The rearrangement uses TRBV27 and TRBJ2-2; 12 positions agree with TRBD2. J gave up 7 bases and V 10 bases, and 13 bases lay outside the gene matches. Germline CDR1 reads MNHEY; CDR2 reads SMNVEV (reference sequence). The length of the CDR3 is 16 residues. This CDR3 is CAIHWTSGTYHGELFF. The CDR3, as DNA: TGTGCCATCCACTGGACTAGCGGGACATACCACGGGGAGCTGTTTTTT.

This clone came up a few times. The chain uses TRBV29-1 and TRBJ2-7, with a possible D match to TRBD1 (5 bases). CDR3 length equals 13 residues. Trimming stripped 6 bases from V and 4 bases from J, with 16 bases between. CDR1 and CDR2 (germline): SQVTM, ANQGSEA. DNA for the CDR3: TGCAGCGTCGGAACAGGCGAATCTTACGAGCAGTACTTC. This gives the protein CSVGTGESYEQYF.

This clone occurred a few times. The chain has TRBV29-1 and TRBJ2-1; maybe TRBD2 (5 bases). V dropped 3 bases and J dropped 4 bases, with 7 bases sitting between them. CDR1 is SQVTM and CDR2 is ANQGSEA in the germline V gene. The CDR3 covers 12 residues. The CDR3 protein is CSVDLAYNEQFF. The CDR3, as DNA: TGCAGCGTTGATCTAGCATACAATGAGCAGTTCTTC.